Listed below are T cell receptor beta chains from one sample, sequenced in a study of PD-1 blockade in classical Hodgkin lymphoma. Here immunoSEQ multiplex PCR was the method, and the copy in TCRdb shows in-frame clones only, minus some. The data contain roughly 140,000 clones, 78% of them singletons. Source: peripheral blood mononuclear cells (PBMCs), taken before the second cycle of nivolumab. These receptors all stem from a human donor with classical Hodgkin lymphoma. The CDR3 runs from the conserved cysteine through the conserved F or W. The order of the fields is CDR3 protein, CDR3 DNA, D gene, V gene, clone size, J gene. D genes are given only for firm matches. Some rows have no size entry. The others give once, few or many, or a class for an expanded clone.

CAWSVGRGNQPQHF,TGTGCCTGGAGTGTTGGGCGGGGGAATCAGCCCCAGCATTTT,.,TRBV30,.,TRBJ1-5
CASSSTGTGTEAFF,TGCGCCAGCAGCTCAACCGGGACAGGGACTGAAGCTTTCTTT,TRBD1,TRBV5-1,.,TRBJ1-1
CASRAGGEDEQYF,TGTGCCAGTAGGGCGGGAGGGGAGGACGAGCAGTACTTC,TRBD2,TRBV19,.,TRBJ2-7
CASSPGDRDMNTEAFF,TGCGCCAGCAGTCCTGGGGACAGGGACATGAACACTGAAGCTTTCTTT,TRBD1,TRBV5-1,.,TRBJ1-1
CASSVDRPSTDTQYF,TGTGCCAGCAGCGTAGACAGGCCGAGCACAGATACGCAGTATTTT,.,TRBV9,.,TRBJ2-3
CASSLLEDGYTF,TGTGCCAGCAGCTTGTTGGAGGATGGCTACACCTTC,.,TRBV5-5,.,TRBJ1-2
CASSYASQGRNTIYF,TGTGCCAGCAGTTACGCCTCACAGGGACGAAACACCATATATTTT,.,TRBV6-5,.,TRBJ1-3
CASSSGRGHQPQHF,TGTGCCAGCAGCTCCGGCCGGGGCCATCAGCCCCAGCATTTT,.,TRBV7-8,.,TRBJ1-5
CASIDSGNTIYF,TGTGCCAGTATTGACTCTGGAAACACCATATATTTT,.,TRBV19,.,TRBJ1-3
CASTWVLLSTDTQYF,TGTGCCAGCACCTGGGTCCTCCTTAGCACAGATACGCAGTATTTT,.,TRBV5-8,.,TRBJ2-3
CASRLSINNGNQPQHF,TGCGCCAGCAGGCTCTCGATAAATAATGGCAATCAGCCCCAGCATTTT,.,TRBV4-1,.,TRBJ1-5
CASSEGQGSGYTF,TGTGCCAGCAGTGAGGGACAGGGGAGCGGCTACACCTTC,TRBD1,TRBV2,.,TRBJ1-2
CASSLGRRNNEQFF,TGTGCCAGCAGCTTAGGTAGGAGGAACAATGAGCAGTTCTTC,.,TRBV11-3,.,TRBJ2-1
CASSLGQGGNYGYTF,TGTGCCAGCAGCTTGGGGCAGGGGGGTAACTATGGCTACACCTTC,TRBD1,TRBV5-6,.,TRBJ1-2
CASSLGGLASYEQYF,TGTGCCAGCAGTTTAGGAGGACTAGCCTCCTACGAGCAGTACTTC,TRBD2,TRBV28,few,TRBJ2-7
CASSLAGGPQFADTQYF,TGTGCCAGCAGCTTAGCGGGGGGGCCTCAGTTTGCAGATACGCAGTATTTT,TRBD2,TRBV5-5,.,TRBJ2-3
CASSLETGGSGNTIYF,TGTGCCAGCAGCCTAGAAACAGGGGGCTCTGGAAACACCATATATTTT,TRBD1,TRBV9,.,TRBJ1-3
CASSLMSGSGETQYF,TGTGCCAGCAGCTTAATGAGCGGGAGCGGGGAGACCCAGTACTTC,TRBD2,TRBV7-2,.,TRBJ2-5
CSVVGTSEQFF,TGCAGCGTTGTTGGGACTAGCGAGCAGTTCTTC,TRBD2,TRBV29-1,.,TRBJ2-1
CASSSSGAPNQPQHF,TGTGCCAGCAGCTCTTCGGGAGCACCTAATCAGCCCCAGCATTTT,.,TRBV7-2,.,TRBJ1-5
CASGRGTSGFPETQYF,TGTGCTAGTGGACGGGGGACTAGCGGGTTCCCAGAGACCCAGTACTTC,TRBD2,TRBV12-5,.,TRBJ2-5
CASSPPGAASTYGYTF,TGTGCCAGCTCACCACCAGGGGCCGCATCTACCTATGGCTACACCTTC,.,TRBV18,.,TRBJ1-2
CASSPRLGSGYTF,TGTGCCAGCTCCCCTCGGTTGGGTAGTGGCTACACCTTC,.,TRBV7-3,.,TRBJ1-2
CASSSGTSGRNEQFF,TGTGCCAGCAGCTCCGGGACTAGCGGGAGGAATGAGCAGTTCTTC,TRBD2,TRBV7-3,.,TRBJ2-1
CASSLVISGRHQQETQYF,TGCGCCAGCAGCTTGGTCATTTCCGGCAGGCACCAACAAGAGACCCAGTACTTC,.,TRBV5-1,.,TRBJ2-5
CASIRTGGLYNEQFF,TGTGCCAGCATCCGGACAGGGGGTCTCTACAATGAGCAGTTCTTC,TRBD1,TRBV6-5,.,TRBJ2-1
CASSQEGERLYNEQFF,TGTGCCAGCAGCCAAGAAGGGGAACGGCTCTACAATGAGCAGTTCTTC,.,TRBV4-2,.,TRBJ2-1
CASSLSRDSYNEQFF,TGTGCCAGCAGTTTATCGAGGGACAGTTACAATGAGCAGTTCTTC,TRBD1,TRBV27,.,TRBJ2-1
CASSKAGCGTGRYEQYF,TGTGCCAGCAGCAAAGCAGGATGTGGGACAGGGAGATACGAGCAGTACTTC,.,TRBV21-1,once,TRBJ2-7
CASSPGLAEASYEQYF,TGTGCCAGCAGCCCAGGACTAGCGGAGGCCTCCTACGAGCAGTACTTC,TRBD2,TRBV5-4,.,TRBJ2-7
CASSFSGVSSYEQYF,TGTGCCAGCAGCTTTAGCGGGGTCAGCTCCTACGAGCAGTACTTC,TRBD2,TRBV7-2,.,TRBJ2-7
CASRDHAGARPNEQFF,TGTGCCAGCAGGGACCACGCGGGGGCGAGGCCCAATGAGCAGTTCTTC,.,TRBV2,.,TRBJ2-1
CASSLPRRYEQYF,TGCGCCAGCAGCCTCCCCCGGCGGTACGAGCAGTACTTC,.,TRBV27,once,TRBJ2-7
CASSFTASTDTQYF,TGTGCCAGCAGCTTTACGGCCTCCACAGATACGCAGTATTTT,.,TRBV11-2,.,TRBJ2-3
CASSLDGRSENEQFF,TGTGCCAGCAGCTTAGATGGAAGGAGCGAAAATGAGCAGTTCTTC,.,TRBV11-3,few,TRBJ2-1
CASSLRQGNQPQHF,TGTGCCAGCAGCCTCAGACAGGGCAATCAGCCCCAGCATTTT,.,TRBV6-5,.,TRBJ1-5
CASSPHSGTSGRSSGELFF,TGCGCCAGCAGCCCTCATTCCGGGACTAGCGGGAGATCCTCTGGGGAGCTGTTTTTT,TRBD2,TRBV4-3,.,TRBJ2-2
CASSQDGPNQPQHF,TGCGCCAGCAGCCAAGACGGGCCCAATCAGCCCCAGCATTTT,.,TRBV4-1,.,TRBJ1-5
CASSVMSRGTGELFF,TGTGCCAGCAGCGTTATGAGCCGGGGCACCGGGGAGCTGTTTTTT,.,TRBV9,.,TRBJ2-2
CASRTGQKVEKLFF,TGTGCCAGCAGAACTGGACAAAAGGTTGAAAAACTGTTTTTT,.,TRBV6-5,.,TRBJ1-4